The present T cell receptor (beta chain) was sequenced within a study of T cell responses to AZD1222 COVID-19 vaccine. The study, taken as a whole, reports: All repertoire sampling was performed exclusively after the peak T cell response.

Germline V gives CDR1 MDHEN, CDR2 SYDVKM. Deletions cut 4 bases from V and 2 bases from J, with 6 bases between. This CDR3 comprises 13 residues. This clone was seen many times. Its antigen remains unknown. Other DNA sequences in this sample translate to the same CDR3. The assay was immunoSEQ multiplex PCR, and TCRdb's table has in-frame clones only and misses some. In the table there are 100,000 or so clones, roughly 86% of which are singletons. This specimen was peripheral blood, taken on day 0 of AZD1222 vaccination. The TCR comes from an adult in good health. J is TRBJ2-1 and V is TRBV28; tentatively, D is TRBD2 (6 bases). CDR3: CASSSGAYNEQFF. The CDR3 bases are TGTGCCAGCAGTTCGGGAGCCTACAATGAGCAGTTCTTC.